This T cell receptor beta chain was sequenced during a study of blood T cells in healthy people across ages. This clonotype has just a few counts. This CDR3 is built from 16 residues. V was pared by 6 bases and J by 5 bases, with 21 bases between. Per germline, CDR1 SGHTA and CDR2 FQGNSA. With a J-beta primer mix and a sample-barcoded 5' primer, a second PCR ran 7 to 11 cycles. TCRdb re-called the 5' RACE reads with MiXCR, one entry per CDR3 protein. The sample has 800,000 to 1,300,000 distinct CDR3 sequences; 20% to 25% are singletons. This same sample was also part of a study on T cells of mothers and their children.

Sample: blood. The rearrangement uses TRBV7-2 and TRBJ2-3; D is unresolved. This clonotype was sampled from a girl under 10 years old in good health. CDR3 sequence: CASSPGRQTFGDTQYF. The CDR3 region has the DNA TGTGCCAGCAGTCCAGGCCGGCAGACGTTCGGAGATACGCAGTATTTT.